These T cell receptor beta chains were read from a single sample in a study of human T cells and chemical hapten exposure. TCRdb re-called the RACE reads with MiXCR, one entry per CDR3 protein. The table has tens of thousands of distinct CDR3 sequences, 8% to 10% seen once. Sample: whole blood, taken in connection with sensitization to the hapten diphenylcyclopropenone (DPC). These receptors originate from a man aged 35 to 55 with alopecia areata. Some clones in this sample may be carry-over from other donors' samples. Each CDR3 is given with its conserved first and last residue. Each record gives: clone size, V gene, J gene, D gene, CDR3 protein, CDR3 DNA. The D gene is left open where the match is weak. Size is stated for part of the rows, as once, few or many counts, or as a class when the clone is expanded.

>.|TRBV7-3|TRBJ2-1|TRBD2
CASSAQPGLAKNEQFF
TGTGCCAGCAGCGCGCAACCGGGACTAGCGAAAAATGAGCAGTTCTTC
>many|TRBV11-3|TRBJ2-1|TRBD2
CASSPNRGLAGVGNEQFF
TGTGCCAGCAGCCCCAATCGGGGACTAGCGGGAGTGGGCAATGAGCAGTTCTTC
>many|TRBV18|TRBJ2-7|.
CASSRGQGTYEQYF
TGTGCCAGCTCTAGAGGACAAGGGACCTACGAGCAGTACTTC
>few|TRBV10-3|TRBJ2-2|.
CAISKNTGELFF
TGTGCCATCAGTAAAAACACCGGGGAGCTGTTTTTT
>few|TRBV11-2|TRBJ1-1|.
CASSFGGFGEAFF
TGTGCCAGCAGCTTCGGGGGCTTCGGTGAAGCTTTCTTT
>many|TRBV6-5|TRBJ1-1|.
CASSILRGLNTEAFF
TGTGCCAGCAGTATCCTCCGGGGGCTCAACACTGAAGCTTTCTTT
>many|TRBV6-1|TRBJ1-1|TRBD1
CASSGQGVELTEAFF
TGTGCCAGCAGTGGACAGGGGGTTGAGCTCACTGAAGCTTTCTTT
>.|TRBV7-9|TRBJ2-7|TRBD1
CASSGSGTENTYEQYF
TGTGCCAGCAGCGGATCCGGGACAGAGAATACCTACGAGCAGTACTTC
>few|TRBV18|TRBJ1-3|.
CASSPAPSSSGNTIYF
TGTGCCAGCTCACCGGCCCCGAGCTCCTCTGGAAACACCATATATTTT
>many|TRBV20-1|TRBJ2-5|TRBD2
CSARVAGPRETQYF
TGCAGTGCTCGAGTAGCGGGACCCCGTGAGACCCAGTACTTC
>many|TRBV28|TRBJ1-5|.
CASSLQGGQPQHF
TGTGCCAGCAGTTTACAGGGAGGACAGCCCCAGCATTTT
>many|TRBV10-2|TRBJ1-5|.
CASKGTTEGQPQHF
TGCGCCAGCAAGGGTACGACAGAGGGCCAGCCCCAGCATTTT
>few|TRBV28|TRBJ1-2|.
CASSPHRSGGIYGYTF
TGTGCCAGCAGTCCCCATCGCTCGGGGGGCATCTATGGCTACACCTTC
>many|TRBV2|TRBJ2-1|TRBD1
CASSGRVDRDYNEQFF
TGTGCCAGCAGTGGCCGAGTAGACAGGGATTACAATGAGCAGTTCTTC
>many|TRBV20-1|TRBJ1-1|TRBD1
CSARGDRGGPGGEAFF
TGCAGTGCTAGAGGAGACAGGGGGGGCCCGGGTGGTGAAGCTTTCTTT
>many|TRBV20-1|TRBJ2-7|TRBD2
CSAALPTSGRSYEQYF
TGCAGTGCCGCACTCCCGACTAGCGGGAGAAGCTACGAGCAGTACTTC
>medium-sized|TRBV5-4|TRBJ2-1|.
CASSSLGNEQFF
TGTGCCAGCAGCTCTCTTGGCAATGAGCAGTTCTTC
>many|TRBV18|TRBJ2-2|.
CASSPLGELFF
TGTGCCAGCTCACCACTGGGGGAGCTGTTTTTT
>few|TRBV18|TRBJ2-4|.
CASSLLQSNKNIQYF
TGTGCCAGCTCGCTACTACAGAGTAACAAAAACATTCAGTACTTC
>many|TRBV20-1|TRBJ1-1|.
CSAPIRGRYTEAFF
TGCAGTGCCCCTATACGGGGGCGATACACTGAAGCTTTCTTT
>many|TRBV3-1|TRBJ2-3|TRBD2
CASKRREGADTQYF
TGTGCCAGCAAAAGGCGGGAGGGTGCTGATACGCAGTATTTT
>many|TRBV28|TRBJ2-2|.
CASSPAVRLGGELFF
TGTGCCAGCAGTCCCGCCGTGAGGTTGGGCGGGGAGCTGTTTTTT
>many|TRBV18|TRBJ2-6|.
CASSLRGSSGANVLTF
TGTGCCAGCTCACTTAGGGGATCCTCTGGGGCCAACGTCCTGACTTTC
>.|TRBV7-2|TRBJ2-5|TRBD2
CASSASGTSDETQYF
TGTGCCAGCAGCGCCTCCGGGACTAGTGATGAGACCCAGTACTTC
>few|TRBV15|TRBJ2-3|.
CATSIRQVTDTQYF
TGTGCCACCAGCATACGACAGGTCACAGATACGCAGTATTTT
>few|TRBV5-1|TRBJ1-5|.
CASSPGEGGNQPQHF
TGCGCCAGCAGCCCGGGGGAGGGTGGCAATCAGCCCCAGCATTTT
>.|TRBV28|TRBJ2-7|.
CASSLSTYEQYF
TGTGCCAGCAGTTTAAGTACCTACGAGCAGTACTTC
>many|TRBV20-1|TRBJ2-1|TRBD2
CSAMTSGLGNEQFF
TGCAGTGCTATGACTAGCGGATTGGGGAATGAGCAGTTCTTC
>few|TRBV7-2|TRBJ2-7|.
CASSSIYSGEQYF
TGTGCCAGCAGCTCAATATACTCCGGCGAGCAGTACTTC
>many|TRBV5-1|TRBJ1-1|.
CASSSGGAVTEAFF
TGCGCCAGCAGCTCCGGGGGCGCCGTGACTGAAGCTTTCTTT
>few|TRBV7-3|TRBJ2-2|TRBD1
CASMYRDRVNTGELFF
TGTGCCAGCATGTACCGGGACAGGGTGAACACCGGGGAGCTGTTTTTT
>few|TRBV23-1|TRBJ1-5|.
CASSQCSFCYSNQPQHF
TGCGCCAGCAGTCAATGCAGCTTCTGCTATAGCAATCAGCCCCAGCATTTT
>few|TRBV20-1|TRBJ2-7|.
CSPYRVYEQYF
TGCAGTCCCTACAGGGTGTACGAGCAGTACTTC
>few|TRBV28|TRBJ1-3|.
CASSSGGPGNTIYF
TGTGCCAGCAGCAGTGGAGGCCCTGGAAACACCATATATTTT
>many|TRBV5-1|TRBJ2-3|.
CASSLLATSTDTQYF
TGCGCCAGCAGCTTGTTAGCGACCAGCACAGATACGCAGTATTTT
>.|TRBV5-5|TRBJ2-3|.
CASSSHLTLTYEDTQYF
TGTGCCAGCAGCTCACACTTGACACTAACCTACGAGGATACGCAGTATTTT